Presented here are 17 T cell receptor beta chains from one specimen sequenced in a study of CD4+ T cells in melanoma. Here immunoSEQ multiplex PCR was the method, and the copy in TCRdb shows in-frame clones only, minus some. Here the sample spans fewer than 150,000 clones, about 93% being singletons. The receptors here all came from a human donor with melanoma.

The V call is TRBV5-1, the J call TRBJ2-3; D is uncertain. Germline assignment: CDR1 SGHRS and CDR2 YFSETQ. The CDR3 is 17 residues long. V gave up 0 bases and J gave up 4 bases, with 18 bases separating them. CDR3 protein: CASSLAVGGVGADTQYF. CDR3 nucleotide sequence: TGCGCCAGCAGCTTGGCGGTAGGTGGGGTTGGTGCAGATACGCAGTATTTT.

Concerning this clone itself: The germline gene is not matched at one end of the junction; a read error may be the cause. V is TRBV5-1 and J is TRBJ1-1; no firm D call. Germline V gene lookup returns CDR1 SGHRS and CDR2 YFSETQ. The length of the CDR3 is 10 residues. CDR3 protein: CASSTPRQTF. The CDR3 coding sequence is TGCGCCAGCAGCACCCCGCGGCAGACCTTT.

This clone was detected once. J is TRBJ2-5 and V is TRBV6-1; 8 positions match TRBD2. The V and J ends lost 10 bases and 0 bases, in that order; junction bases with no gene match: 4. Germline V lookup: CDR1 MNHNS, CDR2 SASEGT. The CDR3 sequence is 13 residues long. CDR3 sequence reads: CATQRGYQETQYF. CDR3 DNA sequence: TGTGCCACCCAGCGGGGGTACCAAGAGACCCAGTACTTC.

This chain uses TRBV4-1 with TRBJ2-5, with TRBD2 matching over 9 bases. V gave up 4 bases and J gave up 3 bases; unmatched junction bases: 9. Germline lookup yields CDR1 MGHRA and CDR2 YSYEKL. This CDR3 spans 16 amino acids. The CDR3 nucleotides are TGCGCCAGCAGCCGGGTCGGTCTAGCGGGGAAAGAGACCCAGTACTTC. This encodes CASSRVGLAGKETQYF.

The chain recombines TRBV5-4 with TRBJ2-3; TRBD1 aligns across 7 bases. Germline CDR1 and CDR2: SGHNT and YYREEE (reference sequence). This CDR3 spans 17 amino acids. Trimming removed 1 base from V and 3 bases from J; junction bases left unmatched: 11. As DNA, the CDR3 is TGTGCCAGCAGCTTGAGGACAGGCGGAAGGGGTACAGATACGCAGTATTTT. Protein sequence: CASSLRTGGRGTDTQYF.

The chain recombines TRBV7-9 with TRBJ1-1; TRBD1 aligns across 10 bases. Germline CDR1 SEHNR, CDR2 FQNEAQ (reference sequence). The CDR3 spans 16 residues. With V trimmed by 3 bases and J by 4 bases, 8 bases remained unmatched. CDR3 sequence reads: CASSFTRDRGLTEAFF. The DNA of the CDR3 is TGTGCCAGCAGCTTTACCCGGGACAGGGGACTCACTGAAGCTTTCTTT.

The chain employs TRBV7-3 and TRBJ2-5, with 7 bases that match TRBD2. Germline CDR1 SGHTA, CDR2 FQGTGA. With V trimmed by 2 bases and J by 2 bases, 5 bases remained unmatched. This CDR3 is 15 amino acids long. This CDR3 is CASSLVGGTQETQYF. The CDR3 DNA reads TGTGCCAGCAGCTTAGTGGGGGGGACGCAAGAGACCCAGTACTTC.

CDR3 sequence: CASSPNRGRGEKLFF. DNA for the CDR3: TGTGCCAGCAGCCCTAACAGGGGGCGAGGTGAAAAACTGTTTTTT. The V and J genes are TRBV4-2 and TRBJ1-4; 9 bases fit TRBD1. Losses at the gene ends were 4 bases for V and 7 bases for J; bases not matched to a gene: 7. Looked up from germline, CDR1 is LGHNA and CDR2 is YNFKEQ. The CDR3 loop spans 15 amino acids.

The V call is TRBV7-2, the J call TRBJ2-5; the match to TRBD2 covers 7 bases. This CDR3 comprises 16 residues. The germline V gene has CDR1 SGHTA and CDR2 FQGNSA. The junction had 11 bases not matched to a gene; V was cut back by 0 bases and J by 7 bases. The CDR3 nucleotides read TGTGCCAGCAGCTTAGCGTTTCCGGGGGGATCCGGGACCCAGTACTTC. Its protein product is CASSLAFPGGSGTQYF.

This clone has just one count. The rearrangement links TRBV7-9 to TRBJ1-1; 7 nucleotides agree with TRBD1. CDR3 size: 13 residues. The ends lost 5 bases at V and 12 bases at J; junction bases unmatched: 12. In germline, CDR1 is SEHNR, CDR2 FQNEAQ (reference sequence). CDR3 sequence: CASSRDGAGGTFF. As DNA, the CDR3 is TGTGCCAGCAGCAGAGATGGGGCAGGGGGAACTTTCTTT.

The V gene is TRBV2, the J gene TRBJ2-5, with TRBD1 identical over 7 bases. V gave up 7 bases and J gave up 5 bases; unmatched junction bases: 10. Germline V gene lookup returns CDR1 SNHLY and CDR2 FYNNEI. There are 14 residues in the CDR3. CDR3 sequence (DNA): TGTGCCAGCACCCGACAGGGATTAATGGAGACCCAGTACTTC. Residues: CASTRQGLMETQYF.

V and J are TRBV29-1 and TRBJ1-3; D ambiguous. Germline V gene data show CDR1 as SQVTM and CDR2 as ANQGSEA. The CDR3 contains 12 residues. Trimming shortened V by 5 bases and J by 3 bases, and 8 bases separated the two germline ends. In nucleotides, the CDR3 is TGCAGCGTTAGGGTGGGTGGAAACACCATATATTTT. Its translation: CSVRVGGNTIYF.

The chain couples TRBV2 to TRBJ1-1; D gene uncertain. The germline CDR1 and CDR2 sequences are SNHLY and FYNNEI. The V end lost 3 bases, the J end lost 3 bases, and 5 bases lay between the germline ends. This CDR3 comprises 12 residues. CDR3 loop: CASSEGDTEAFF. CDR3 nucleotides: TGTGCCAGCAGTGAGGGAGACACTGAAGCTTTCTTT.

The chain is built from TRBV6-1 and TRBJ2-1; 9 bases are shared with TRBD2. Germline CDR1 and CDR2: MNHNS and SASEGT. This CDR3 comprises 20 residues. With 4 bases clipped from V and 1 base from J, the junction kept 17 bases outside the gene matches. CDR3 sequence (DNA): TGTGCCAGCAGTGGGGGAAGTAAGCGGGGGGCACCCCATTCCTACAATGAGCAGTTCTTC. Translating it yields CASSGGSKRGAPHSYNEQFF.

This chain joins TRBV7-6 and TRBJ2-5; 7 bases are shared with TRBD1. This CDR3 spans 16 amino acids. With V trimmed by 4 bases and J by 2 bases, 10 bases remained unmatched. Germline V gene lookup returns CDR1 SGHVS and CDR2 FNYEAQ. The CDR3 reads CASSSPRDSVQETQYF. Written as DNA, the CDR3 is TGTGCCAGCAGCTCCCCCCGGGACAGCGTTCAAGAGACCCAGTACTTC.

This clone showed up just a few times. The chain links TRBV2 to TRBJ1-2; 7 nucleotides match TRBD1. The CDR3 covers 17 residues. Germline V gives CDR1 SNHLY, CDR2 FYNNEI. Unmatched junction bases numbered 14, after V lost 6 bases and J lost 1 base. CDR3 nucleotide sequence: TGTGCCAGCAGCCGAAGGGACAGCTACTCCTTTAACTATGGCTACACCTTC. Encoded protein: CASSRRDSYSFNYGYTF. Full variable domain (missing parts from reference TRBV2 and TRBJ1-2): EPEVTQTPSHQVTQMGQEVILRCVPISNHLYFYWYRQILGQKVEFLVSFYNNEISEKSEIFDDQFSVERPDGSNFTLKIRSTKLEDSAMYFCASSRRDSYSFNYGYTFGSGTRLTVV.

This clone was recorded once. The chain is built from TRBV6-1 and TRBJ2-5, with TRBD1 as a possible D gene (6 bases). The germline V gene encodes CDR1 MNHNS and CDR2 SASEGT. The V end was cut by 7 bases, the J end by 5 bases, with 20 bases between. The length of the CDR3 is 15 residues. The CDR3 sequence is CASKVTGLAAETQYF. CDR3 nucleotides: TGTGCCAGCAAGGTGACAGGCCTCGCAGCGGAGACCCAGTACTTC.